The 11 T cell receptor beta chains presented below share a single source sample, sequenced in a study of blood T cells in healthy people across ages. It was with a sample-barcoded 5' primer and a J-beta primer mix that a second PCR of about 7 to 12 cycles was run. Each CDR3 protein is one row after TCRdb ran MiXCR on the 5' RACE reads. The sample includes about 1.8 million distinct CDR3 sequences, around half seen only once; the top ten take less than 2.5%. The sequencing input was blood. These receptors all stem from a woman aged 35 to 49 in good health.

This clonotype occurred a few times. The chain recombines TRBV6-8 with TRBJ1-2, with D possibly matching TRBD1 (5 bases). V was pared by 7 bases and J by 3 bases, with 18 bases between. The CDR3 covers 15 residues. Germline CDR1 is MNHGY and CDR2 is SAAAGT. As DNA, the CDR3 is TGTGCCAGCACCCCCGGCCACAGGAGTTACTATGGCTACACCTTC. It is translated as CASTPGHRSYYGYTF.

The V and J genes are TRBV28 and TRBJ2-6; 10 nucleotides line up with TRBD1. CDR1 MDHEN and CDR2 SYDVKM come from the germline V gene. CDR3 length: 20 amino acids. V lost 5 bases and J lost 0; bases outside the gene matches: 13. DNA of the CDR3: TGTGCCAGCAGTCCCTGGGGGACAGGGGCGTTGAGCTCTGGGGCCAACGTCCTGACTTTC. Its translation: CASSPWGTGALSSGANVLTF.

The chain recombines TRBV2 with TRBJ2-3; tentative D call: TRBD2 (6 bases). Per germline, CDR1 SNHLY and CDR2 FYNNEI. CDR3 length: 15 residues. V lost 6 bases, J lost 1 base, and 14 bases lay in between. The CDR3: CASRYSGGGTDTQYF. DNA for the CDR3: TGTGCCAGCAGATATAGCGGAGGAGGCACAGATACGCAGTATTTT.

The CDR3, as DNA: TGCGCCAGCGGACAGGCGAACTCTGGGGCCAACGTCCTGACTTTC. Translating it yields CASGQANSGANVLTF. The gene calls are TRBV5-1 and TRBJ2-6; 7 bases match TRBD1. Germline CDR1 SGHRS, CDR2 YFSETQ. The CDR3 spans 15 residues. The V gene end was trimmed by 7 bases and the J gene end by 0 bases; junction bases not matched to a gene: 4.

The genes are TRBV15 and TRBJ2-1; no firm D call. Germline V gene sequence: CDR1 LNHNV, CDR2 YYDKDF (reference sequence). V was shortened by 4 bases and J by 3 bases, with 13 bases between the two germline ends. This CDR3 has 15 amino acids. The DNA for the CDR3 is TGTGCCACCAGCAAGCCAGGAACTGACTACAATGAGCAGTTCTTC. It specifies CATSKPGTDYNEQFF.

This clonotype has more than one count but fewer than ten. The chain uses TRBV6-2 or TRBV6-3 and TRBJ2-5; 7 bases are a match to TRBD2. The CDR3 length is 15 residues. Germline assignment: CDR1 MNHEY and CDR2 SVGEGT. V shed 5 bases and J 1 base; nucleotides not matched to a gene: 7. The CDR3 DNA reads TGTGCCAGCAGTCCCGGACTAGGAGCCCAAGAGACCCAGTACTTC. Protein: CASSPGLGAQETQYF.

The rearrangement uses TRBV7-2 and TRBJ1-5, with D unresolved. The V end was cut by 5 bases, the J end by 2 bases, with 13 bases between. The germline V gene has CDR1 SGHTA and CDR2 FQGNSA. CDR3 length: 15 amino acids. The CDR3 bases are TGTGCCAGCAGCCCTGGCGGGTTAGGCAATCAGCCCCAGCATTTT. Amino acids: CASSPGGLGNQPQHF. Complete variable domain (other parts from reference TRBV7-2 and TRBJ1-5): GAGVSQSPSNKVTEKGKDVELRCDPISGHTALYWYRQSLGQGLEFLIYFQGNSAPDKSGLPSDRFSAERTGGSVSTLTIQRTQQEDSAVYLCASSPGGLGNQPQHFGDGTRLSIL.

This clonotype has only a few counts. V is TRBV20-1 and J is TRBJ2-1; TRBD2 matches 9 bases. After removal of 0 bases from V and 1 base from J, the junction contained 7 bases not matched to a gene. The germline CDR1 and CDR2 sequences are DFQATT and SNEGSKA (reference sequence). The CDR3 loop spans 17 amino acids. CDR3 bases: TGCAGTGCTAGAGATCGGCAAGCGGGGGGATCCTACAATGAGCAGTTCTTC. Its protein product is CSARDRQAGGSYNEQFF.

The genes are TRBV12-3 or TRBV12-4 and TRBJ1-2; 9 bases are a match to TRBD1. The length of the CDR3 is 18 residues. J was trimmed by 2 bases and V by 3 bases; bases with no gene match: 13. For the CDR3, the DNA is TGTGCCAGCAGTTTTACCGGGACAGGGAGTCCGAGCAACTATGGCTACACCTTC. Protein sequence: CASSFTGTGSPSNYGYTF.

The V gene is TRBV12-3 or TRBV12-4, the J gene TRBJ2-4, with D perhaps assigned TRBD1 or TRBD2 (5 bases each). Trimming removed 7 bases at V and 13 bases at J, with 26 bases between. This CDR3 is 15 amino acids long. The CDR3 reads CASTQGRWSSYKQYF. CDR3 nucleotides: TGTGCCAGCACCCAGGGACGTTGGAGCTCCTACAAGCAGTACTTC.

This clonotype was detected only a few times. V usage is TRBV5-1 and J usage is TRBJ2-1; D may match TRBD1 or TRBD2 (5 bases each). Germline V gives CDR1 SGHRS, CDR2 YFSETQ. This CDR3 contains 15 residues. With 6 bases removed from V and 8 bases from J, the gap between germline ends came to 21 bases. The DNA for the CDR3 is TGCGCCAGCACCCAGGGACGTACCCTGAGAGATGAGCAGTTCTTC. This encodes CASTQGRTLRDEQFF.